This section outlines one TCR beta chain sequence together with its context. The data stem from a study of T cell responses to AZD1222 COVID-19 vaccine. Profiling relied on immunoSEQ multiplex PCR, and the TCRdb table lists in-frame clones only, not all of them. This table has around 130,000 clones, around nine tenths appearing once. In germline, CDR1 is MDHEN, CDR2 SYDVKM. The V gene lost 4 bases and the J gene lost 6 bases, with 4 bases spanning the gap. This CDR3 has 11 amino acids. V is TRBV28 and J is TRBJ1-5; D is ambiguous. The receptor comes from an adult who received the AZD1222 COVID-19 vaccine. Here the sequenced sample was peripheral blood, taken 28 days after the second AZD1222 dose. The CDR3 DNA is TGTGCCAGCAGTTCCGGTCAGCCCCAGCATTTT. It yields the protein CASSSGQPQHF.